The T cell receptor beta chain described here comes from a study of blood T cells in healthy people across ages. Using a J-beta primer mix together with a sample-barcoded 5' primer, a second PCR was run for about 6 to 12 cycles. Each CDR3 protein is one row after TCRdb ran MiXCR on the 5' RACE reads. The table lists fewer than 1,200,000 distinct CDR3 sequences, approximately 25% of them singletons. Germline V gene lookup returns CDR1 SQVTM and CDR2 ANQGSEA. This CDR3 is built from 15 residues. V was pared by 7 bases and J by 6 bases, with 23 bases between. The sample was also reused in another study, on T cells of mothers and their children.

Material: blood. The genes are TRBV29-1 and TRBJ2-3; possibly TRBD2 for D (7 bases). This sequence originates from a girl aged 2 to 10 in good health. CDR3 protein: CSAQGGDYGVDTQYF. CDR3 in DNA: TGCAGCGCCCAAGGGGGGGATTACGGGGTGGATACGCAGTATTTT.